These T cell receptor beta chains were read from a single sample in a study of neurological immune-mediated disorders. TCRdb reanalysed the 5' RACE reads using MiXCR and keeps one entry per CDR3 protein. The table lists roughly 30,000 distinct CDR3 sequences, roughly 25% of them singletons. The sequenced material came from CD4+ T cells from blood. These receptors were obtained from a man in his fifties with HTLV-1-associated myelopathy (HAM/TSP). CDR3s include the opening cysteine and the closing phenylalanine or tryptophan. The order of the fields is V gene, J gene, clone size, D gene, CDR3 protein, CDR3 DNA. The D gene is left open where the match is weak. A row's size may be missing; if present it is once, few, many or a size class.

TRBV9	TRBJ1-5	many	.	CASSPDRTSGPQHF	TGTGCCAGCAGCCCAGACAGGACGAGTGGGCCCCAGCATTTT
TRBV15	TRBJ2-1	.	.	CATSSRDGASSYNERFF	TGTGCCACCAGCAGCCGTGACGGGGCGAGCTCCTACAATGAGCGGTTCTTC
TRBV7-3	TRBJ1-2	.	TRBD1	CASSPSGTGTGGYTF	TGTGCCAGCAGCCCCTCAGGGACAGGGACCGGTGGCTACACCTTC
TRBV11-2	TRBJ1-5	many	.	CASSLGTSNQPQHF	TGTGCCAGCAGCTTAGGGACCTCCAATCAGCCCCAGCATTTT
TRBV25-1	TRBJ1-6	.	TRBD1	CASSRPGQGMSSPLHF	TGTGCCAGCAGTCGGCCGGGACAGGGGATGAGTTCACCCCTCCACTTT
TRBV7-6	TRBJ2-2	many	.	CASSSLQGGTGELFF	TGTGCCAGCAGCTCACTCCAGGGTGGAACCGGGGAGCTGTTTTTT
TRBV5-1	TRBJ1-3	large	TRBD1	CASSEGQLSGNTIYF	TGCGCCAGCAGCGAGGGACAGCTCTCTGGAAACACCATATATTTT
TRBV20-1	TRBJ2-3	many	.	CSGPDIFTDTQYF	TGCAGTGGTCCGGACATATTCACAGATACGCAGTATTTT
TRBV5-1	TRBJ2-3	.	TRBD2	CASSSVAGCPTDTQYF	TGCGCCAGCAGCAGTGTAGCGGGGTGCCCCACAGATACGCAGTATTTT
TRBV5-1	TRBJ2-6	.	.	CASSKGGANVLTF	TGCGCCAGCAGCAAAGGTGGGGCCAACGTCCTGACTTTC
TRBV18	TRBJ1-1	.	.	CASSPVRNTEAFF	TGTGCCAGCTCACCAGTCCGGAACACTGAAGCTTTCTTT
TRBV9	TRBJ2-7	many	TRBD1	CASSAHWDSSYEQYF	TGTGCCAGCAGCGCCCATTGGGACAGCTCCTACGAGCAGTACTTC
TRBV5-6	TRBJ1-1	many	.	CASSLPGTEAFF	TGTGCCAGCAGCTTGCCAGGAACTGAAGCTTTCTTT
TRBV7-9	TRBJ2-3	many	.	CASSHGGRGPGAQYF	TGTGCCAGCAGCCACGGGGGGCGCGGCCCTGGTGCGCAGTATTTT
TRBV10-3	TRBJ1-3	many	TRBD1	CAISATGAGNTIYF	TGTGCCATCAGTGCGACAGGGGCTGGAAACACCATATATTTT
TRBV6-1	TRBJ1-5	.	TRBD1	CASNSGTGQHNQPQHF	TGTGCCAGCAACTCCGGGACAGGCCAGCATAATCAGCCCCAGCATTTT
TRBV5-6	TRBJ2-1	many	TRBD1	CASSLGQGSTANEQFF	TGTGCCAGCAGCTTGGGACAGGGGTCCACGGCCAATGAGCAGTTCTTC
TRBV5-1	TRBJ1-2	medium-sized	TRBD1	CASSLDSAGGYGYTF	TGCGCCAGCAGCTTGGATTCGGCAGGGGGGTACGGCTACACCTTC
TRBV4-2	TRBJ1-2	many	.	CASSPGTTNGYTF	TGTGCCAGCAGCCCCGGGACAACCAATGGCTACACCTTC
TRBV5-6	TRBJ1-3	many	.	CASSLRRGLGNTIYF	TGTGCCAGCAGCCTCCGACGGGGGCTCGGGAACACCATATATTTT
TRBV12-3/TRBV12-4	TRBJ1-5	medium-sized	.	CASSLSRERNQPQHF	TGTGCCAGCAGTTTGAGCAGGGAACGCAATCAGCCCCAGCATTTT
TRBV12-3/TRBV12-4	TRBJ2-1	many	TRBD2	CASSSSGRYSEQFF	TGTGCCAGCAGTTCTAGCGGGAGATATAGTGAGCAGTTCTTC
TRBV5-5	TRBJ2-1	once	TRBD1	CASSLPRGPGIF	TGTGCCAGCAGCTTGCCGAGGGGGCCCGGTATCTTC
TRBV7-8	TRBJ2-7	many	TRBD1	CASTLELMGTGAYEQYF	TGTGCCAGCACCTTGGAACTTATGGGGACAGGGGCGTACGAGCAGTACTTC
TRBV10-3	TRBJ2-5	many	TRBD1	CAISGDRDQETQYF	TGTGCCATCAGTGGGGACAGGGATCAAGAGACCCAGTACTTC
TRBV18	TRBJ1-1	many	TRBD1	CASSPTETGGRTEAFF	TGTGCCAGCTCACCCACCGAGACAGGGGGCCGGACTGAAGCTTTCTTT
TRBV7-2	TRBJ1-2	.	TRBD1	CASSLLRGGNSVYTF	TGTGCCAGCAGCTTACTCAGGGGGGGGAATAGTGTCTACACCTTC
TRBV7-7	TRBJ2-1	many	.	CASSLERHNEQFF	TGTGCCAGCAGCTTAGAGCGCCACAATGAGCAGTTCTTC
TRBV19	TRBJ1-5	.	TRBD1	CATGQANQPQHF	TGTGCCACAGGACAGGCCAATCAGCCCCAGCATTTT
TRBV5-1	TRBJ2-5	many	.	CASSLDGQETQYF	TGCGCCAGCAGCTTGGATGGACAAGAGACCCAGTACTTC
TRBV27	TRBJ1-6	many	.	CASSTGFNNSPLHF	TGTGCCAGCAGTACAGGGTTCAATAATTCACCCCTCCACTTT
TRBV5-1	TRBJ2-2	.	.	CASRLGPEGANTGELFF	TGCGCCAGCAGATTGGGCCCAGAGGGAGCGAACACCGGGGAGCTGTTTTTT
TRBV5-4	TRBJ1-2	few	.	CASSLAWQFKGYTF	TGTGCCAGCAGCTTGGCCTGGCAGTTTAAGGGCTACACCTTC